The entry below describes one T cell receptor (beta chain). Only a few counts were recorded for this clonotype. Its antigen is not yet known. No quality values exist for individual bases; no much larger clone is one base distant. Donors were roughly 40 systemically healthy Caucasian individuals from Russia aged 6 to 90 years. Approximately 9.3 milliliters of peripheral blood were collected from each donor into EDTA-treated Vacutainer tubes. Ficoll-Paque density-gradient centrifugation was used to isolate PBMCs, with at least 7 million obtained per sample. Trizol reagent was used to extract total RNA from PBMCs, with at least 6 micrograms per sample. For every donor, an aliquot of PBMCs went through flow cytometry to measure the percentages of naive CD45RAhigh/CD27high T cells. This sample was taken from a study of blood T cells in healthy people across ages (dated by TCRdb to about 2015). In the study overall: Template switching captured roughly one uniquely barcoded TCR beta cDNA molecule per two T cells in model experiments. Donors were grouped into four age groups: young (average roughly 17 years), middle-aged (39), aged (about 60) and long-lived (less than 85). The study measured age-related changes in TCR beta repertoire diversity using deep sequencing normalized with unique cDNA molecular identifiers. The study analyzed two additional independent replicas of 1 million unique cDNA reads from the same blood draw for two donors, one aged 18 to 30 and one aged 80 or older. Donors of different ages were randomly distributed across sequencing lanes to avoid experimental bias. Broader findings and caveats from the paper: The long-lived group showed more naive CD4+ T cells, fewer expanded clones and increased TCR diversity than the aged group, suggesting age selection. Because profiling used bulk unsorted PBMCs, naive and antigen-experienced compartments could not be compared conclusively. Because the CMV infection status of the donors was unknown, age-related changes in expanded clonotypes may potentially have been confounded. As age increased, observed TCR beta diversity per million T cells dropped in a roughly linear way, and a significant reduction was already evident by age 40. Estimates of total diversity from one million sequenced T cells were regarded as lower bounds and underestimates. The percentage of naive T cells measured by flow cytometry correlated strongly with observed TCR beta diversity.

Library preparation used 5' RACE. The data were produced on an Illumina HiSeq 2500. A second PCR of 7 to 11 cycles was performed with a sample-barcoded 5' primer and a J-beta primer mix. Each TCR beta cDNA molecule received a unique molecular identifier from a template-switch 5' adaptor carrying 12 random nucleotides. Each sample yielded at least 2.5 million CDR3-containing paired-end reads. All of the RNA was converted into first-strand cDNA using the Mint cDNA synthesis kit, with a TRBC-specific oligonucleotide serving as the primer. All cDNA was treated with uracil-DNA glycosylase and then went through a first 18-cycle PCR with the universal primers M1SS and BC2_uni_R. In the source study's methods: For normalization, 1 million high-quality reads, each with a distinct molecular identifier, were randomly selected from each sample. Instead of being binned into consensus sequences, reads with shared molecular identifiers were discarded. MiTCR, with a Q25 quality threshold and the strictest error-elimination algorithm, was used for CDR3 identification, clonotype clustering and error correction. A nonparametric unseen species model with Euler transformation was used to estimate lower-bound total TCR beta diversity. The public reads were run again by TCRdb, first through fastp at Q25 and then through MiXCR, and only productive beta chains were kept. Each CDR3 protein gets just one entry, which takes the most common genes and DNA from the rows behind it. TCRdb, not the original authors, processed these V and J calls. For this sample there are about 940,000 distinct CDR3 sequences; roughly 48% appear just once. The ten largest clones add up to 13% of the sample.

Reading from cysteine to phenylalanine, the CDR3 counts 16 amino acids. Only CDR3 DNA is held: 48 bases, read in frame from base 1. A distance of 18 bases separates the germline ends of V and J, which lose 2 bases and 5 bases respectively. For CDR1 and CDR2, the germline V gene lists SGHVS and FQNEAQ. Recombination linked TRBV7-8 to TRBJ1-2; TRBD1 is perhaps the D gene, given 5 matching bases. Input material: blood. This receptor was identified in a man aged 25 to 45 in good health. The CDR3 reads CASSLSGEGAVYGYTF. The DNA sequence reads TGTGCCAGCAGCTTATCTGGTGAAGGGGCGGTATATGGCTACACCTTC.